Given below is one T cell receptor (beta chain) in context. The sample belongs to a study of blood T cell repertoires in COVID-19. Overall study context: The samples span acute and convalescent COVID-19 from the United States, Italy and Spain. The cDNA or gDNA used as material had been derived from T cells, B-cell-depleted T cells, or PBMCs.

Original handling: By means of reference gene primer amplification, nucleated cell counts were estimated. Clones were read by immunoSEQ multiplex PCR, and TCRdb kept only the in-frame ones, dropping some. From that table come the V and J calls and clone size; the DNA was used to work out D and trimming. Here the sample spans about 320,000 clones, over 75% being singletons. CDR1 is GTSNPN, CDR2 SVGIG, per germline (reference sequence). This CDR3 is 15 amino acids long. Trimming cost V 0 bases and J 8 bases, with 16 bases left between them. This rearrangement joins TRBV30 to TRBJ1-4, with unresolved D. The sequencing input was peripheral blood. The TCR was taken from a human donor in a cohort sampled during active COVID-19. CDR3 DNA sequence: TGTGCCTGGAGTGTGAGCCAGGAAATTTCCGAAAAACTGTTTTTT. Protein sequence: CAWSVSQEISEKLFF.